The clone carrying this TCR beta chain was seen ten or more times. Its antigen is currently unknown. Measured with immunoSEQ multiplex PCR; TCRdb has only the in-frame clones, and not every one. This sample carries some 200,000 clones, around 81% of them seen once, and the ten largest clones take roughly 2.8%. The approximately 120-subject validation cohort, separate from the roughly 700-subject first cohort, included the donors. This sample stems from a study of cytomegalovirus exposure and HLA in healthy donors. Study-wide background: The 110 or so validation repertoires used a platform that matched the one used for the approximately 610 first-cohort repertoires, as a later analysis reported. Study-wide points: Subsequent analysis showed first-cohort TCR clusters tending to co-occur in 120 or so validation repertoires.

The receptor comes from a young woman in good health and CMV-seropositive. The sequenced sample consisted of PBMCs.

CDR3 bases: TGTGCCAGCAGCAAAGCTAGGCCCGGCCCTAGCTATGGCTACACCTTC. Translation gives CASSKARPGPSYGYTF. The V call is TRBV21-1, the J call TRBJ1-2. TRBV21-1 is given as a pseudogene. The CDR3 totals 16 residues.